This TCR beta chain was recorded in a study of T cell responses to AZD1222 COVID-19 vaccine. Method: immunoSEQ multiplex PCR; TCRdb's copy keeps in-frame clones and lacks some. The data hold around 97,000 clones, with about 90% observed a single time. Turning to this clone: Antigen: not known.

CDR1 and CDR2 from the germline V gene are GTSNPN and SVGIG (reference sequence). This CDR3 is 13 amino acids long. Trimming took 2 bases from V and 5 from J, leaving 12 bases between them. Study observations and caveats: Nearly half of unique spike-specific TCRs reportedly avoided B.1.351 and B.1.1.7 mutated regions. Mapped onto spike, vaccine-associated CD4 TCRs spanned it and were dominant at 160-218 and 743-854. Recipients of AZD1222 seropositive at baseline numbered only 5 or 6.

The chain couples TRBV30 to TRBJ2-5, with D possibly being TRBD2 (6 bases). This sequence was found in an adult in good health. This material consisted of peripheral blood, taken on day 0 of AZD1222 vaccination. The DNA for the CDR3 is TGTGCCTGGAGTCCTACTAGCTGGGAGACCCAGTACTTC. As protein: CAWSPTSWETQYF.